Here is one T cell receptor beta chain with its context. The CDR3 sequence is 15 residues long. Germline loops: CDR1 DFQATT, CDR2 SNEGSKA (reference sequence). The V segment lost 5 bases and the J segment 2 bases; nucleotides outside the gene matches: 8. This entry belongs to a study of identical twins. TCRdb processed the 5' RACE reads anew with MiXCR; each CDR3 protein has one entry. The repertoire consists of about 700,000 distinct CDR3 sequences, with around 6.1% occurring once and the leading ten covering 1.5% to 2%. The specimen was naive T cells sorted from blood. J is TRBJ2-3 and V is TRBV20-1, with 9 positions matching TRBD2. The receptor comes from a man between 18 and 29 years old in good health. The CDR3 DNA sequence: TGCAGTGCTGGTCGGACTAGCGAGATCACAGATACGCAGTATTTT. Amino acids: CSAGRTSEITDTQYF.